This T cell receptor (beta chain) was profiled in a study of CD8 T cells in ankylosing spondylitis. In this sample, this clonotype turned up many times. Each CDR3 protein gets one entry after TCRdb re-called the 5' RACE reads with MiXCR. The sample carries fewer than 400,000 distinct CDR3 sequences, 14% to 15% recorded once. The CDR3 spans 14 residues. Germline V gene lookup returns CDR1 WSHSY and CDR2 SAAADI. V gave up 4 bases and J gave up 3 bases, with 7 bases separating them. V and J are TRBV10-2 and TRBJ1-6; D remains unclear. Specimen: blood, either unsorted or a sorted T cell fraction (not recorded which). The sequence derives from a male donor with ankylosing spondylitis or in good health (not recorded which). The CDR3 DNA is TGCGCCAGCAGTGGAAGTGGCTATAATTCACCCCTCCACTTT. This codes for CASSGSGYNSPLHF.